Each of the 10 T cell receptor beta chains below was sequenced from the same sample in a study of blood T cell repertoires in COVID-19 (dated by TCRdb to the early 2020s). Libraries were built with the immunoSEQ multiplex PCR assay. Held by TCRdb, this immuneACCESS table contains in-frame sequences only and omits some clones. Under half of the omission traces to an unresolved V gene where checked; the cause of the rest is unknown. The sample table records over 45,000 clones; around 90% of these occur just once. In total, the top ten clones hold around 7.3% of the sample. The sequenced sample consisted of peripheral blood. The receptors stem from a woman aged 55-70 years with active or convalescent COVID-19.

V is TRBV29-1 and J is TRBJ2-1; 7 nucleotides agree with TRBD2. Germline V gene data show CDR1 as SQVTM and CDR2 as ANQGSEA. V dropped 1 base and J dropped 3; count of bases not matched to a gene: 3. This CDR3 has 14 amino acids. The CDR3 sequence: CSVEVREFYNEQFF. The DNA of the CDR3 is TGCAGCGTTGAAGTGCGGGAGTTCTACAATGAGCAGTTCTTC.

The rearrangement joins TRBV11-3 to TRBJ1-2; 11 bases are shared with TRBD1. The germline V gene encodes CDR1 SGHNT and CDR2 YENEEA. The junction had 8 bases not matched to a gene; V was cut back by 5 bases and J by 6 bases. CDR3 length equals 15 residues. The CDR3 here is CASSQTRTGGHGYTF. The CDR3 DNA sequence: TGTGCCAGCAGCCAGACCCGGACAGGGGGCCATGGCTACACCTTC.

This chain connects TRBV7-9 to TRBJ2-7; 10 bases align to TRBD2. This CDR3 is built from 16 residues. The germline V gene has CDR1 SEHNR and CDR2 FQNEAQ (reference sequence). V lost 2 bases to trimming and J lost 4 bases; unmatched junction nucleotides: 8. The CDR3 sequence is CASSLMGSGRMYEQYF. In DNA, the CDR3 is TGTGCCAGCAGCTTAATGGGTAGCGGGAGGATGTACGAGCAGTACTTC.

The V call is TRBV4-1, the J call TRBJ2-2; D not resolved. The CDR3 is made up of 13 amino acids. Trimming left V 5 bases short and J 0 bases short, with 4 bases between. Germline V gene sequence: CDR1 MGHRA, CDR2 YSYEKL. CDR3 sequence (DNA): TGCGCCAGCAGCGAGACGAACACCGGGGAGCTGTTTTTT. Its protein is CASSETNTGELFF.

The CDR3 reads CASSLDLQGEQFF. CDR3 in DNA: TGTGCCAGCAGCTTAGATCTACAGGGAGAGCAGTTCTTC. The chain recombines TRBV7-9 with TRBJ2-1; possible D gene TRBD1, 6 bases. Trimming shortened V by 1 base and J by 10 bases, and 11 bases separated the two germline ends. Per germline, CDR1 SEHNR and CDR2 FQNEAQ (reference sequence). The CDR3 runs 13 residues.

The chain carries TRBV6-1 and TRBJ1-5; TRBD1 matches at 8 bases. The CDR3 loop spans 17 amino acids. After removal of 2 bases from V and 4 bases from J, the junction contained 10 bases not matched to a gene. Germline CDR1 MNHNS, CDR2 SASEGT. The CDR3 loop reads CASSEIRPGGLNQPQHF. The DNA of the CDR3 is TGTGCCAGCAGTGAAATTAGGCCAGGGGGCTTGAATCAGCCCCAGCATTTT.

V gene TRBV9 combines with J gene TRBJ1-6, with D maybe TRBD1 (6 bases). V was cut by 3 bases and J by 6 bases, with 10 bases left in between. The germline V gene has CDR1 SGDLS and CDR2 YYNGEE. The CDR3 has 14 amino acids. CDR3 in amino acids: CASSARGGNSPLHF. The CDR3 DNA follows: TGTGCCAGCAGCGCCAGGGGTGGTAATTCACCCCTCCACTTT.

The gene calls are TRBV28 and TRBJ1-3; 8 bases are shared with TRBD1. This CDR3 has 15 amino acids. V shed 7 bases, J shed 8 bases, and the junction held 13 bases outside the gene matches. CDR1 and CDR2 (germline): MDHEN, SYDVKM. The CDR3 spells CASNPQGGERDTIYF. The CDR3 nucleotides are TGTGCCAGCAACCCACAGGGGGGAGAGCGTGACACCATATATTTT.

The chain carries TRBV29-1 and TRBJ2-7; D might be TRBD1 (7 bases). V lost 7 bases, J lost 5 bases, and 18 bases lay in between. CDR1 is SQVTM and CDR2 is ANQGSEA in the germline V gene. This CDR3 has 13 amino acids. CDR3 DNA: TGCAGCGGGGATTACAGGGGCGGGGACGAGCAGTACTTC. Translating gives CSGDYRGGDEQYF.

The gene calls are TRBV5-6 and TRBJ1-1; D perhaps matches TRBD1 (5 bases). Germline CDR1 and CDR2: SGHDT and YYEEEE. V was clipped by 4 bases and J by 4 bases, with 29 bases between them. This CDR3 spans 19 amino acids. DNA for the CDR3: TGTGCCAGCAGCCTCCCAACAGGTTCTAAGGCAAACAACCCCACTGAAGCTTTCTTT. Its translation: CASSLPTGSKANNPTEAFF.